Listed here are 29 T cell receptor beta chains from one sample, sequenced in a study of shared clonotypes between healthy human individuals. Repertoires were generated with immunoSEQ multiplex PCR, while TCRdb's copy carries only in-frame clones and drops some. The sample has about 1 million clones; around four fifths are singletons. The source material was memory CD4+ T cells sorted from blood. Stated subset: CD45RA-negative fraction. Receptors originate from a man between 18 and 35 years old in good health.

The DNA of the CDR3 is TGCGCCAGCAGTTCAGAGGACTCCGTCCAGTACTTC. Amino acid sequence: CASSSEDSVQYF. The chain recombines TRBV10-2 with TRBJ2-5; D might be TRBD2 (5 bases). The V and J ends lost 5 bases and 10 bases respectively, with 14 bases between them. CDR3 length: 12 amino acids. CDR1 is WSHSY and CDR2 is SAAADI in the germline V gene.

A remark on this clone: A much larger clone sits a single nucleotide away, making a read error possible. The chain uses TRBV5-6 and TRBJ2-3, with D hard to call. CDR3 size: 11 residues. Germline V lookup: CDR1 SGHDT, CDR2 YYEEEE. Trimming shortened V by 4 bases and J by 2 bases, and 2 bases separated the two germline ends. The CDR3 spells CASSVTDTQYF. The CDR3 DNA is TGTGCCAGCAGCGTCACAGATACGCAGTATTTT.

This clone has a handful of counts. The sample contains more than one DNA sequence encoding this CDR3. This sequence joins TRBV4-2 and TRBJ1-5; 7 positions match TRBD1. Unmatched junction bases numbered 7, after V lost 1 base and J lost 1 base. This CDR3 has 17 amino acids. The germline gives CDR1 LGHNA, CDR2 YNFKEQ. The CDR3 DNA is TGTGCCAGCAGCCAAGGTGGGTCAGGGGGAAGCAATCAGCCCCAGCATTTT. It codes for CASSQGGSGGSNQPQHF.

The V and J genes are TRBV10-3 and TRBJ1-6; possibly TRBD1 for D (5 bases). CDR1 and CDR2 from the germline V gene are ENHRY and SYGVKD. The V end was cut by 0 bases, the J end by 3 bases, with 6 bases between. CDR3 length: 15 residues. CDR3 protein: CAISESTGYNSPLHF. The CDR3 coding sequence is TGTGCCATCAGTGAGTCCACAGGCTATAATTCACCCCTCCACTTT.

The CDR3, as DNA: TGTGCCAGCAGCTTAGGAACGATCCGGGGGGAGACCCAGTACTTC. Its protein is CASSLGTIRGETQYF. The genes are TRBV7-2 and TRBJ2-5; possible D gene TRBD2, 6 bases. The CDR3 consists of 15 residues. Trimming pared 1 base from V and 5 bases from J, leaving 14 bases between. Germline CDR1 and CDR2: SGHTA and FQGNSA.

The chain couples TRBV14 to TRBJ2-7, with D unclear. With 4 bases removed from V and 2 bases from J, the gap between germline ends came to 9 bases. The CDR3 is made up of 13 amino acids. Looked up from germline, CDR1 is SGHDN and CDR2 is FVKESK. The CDR3 region has the DNA TGTGCCAGCAGCCCCCATACCCCCTACGAGCAGTACTTC. It specifies CASSPHTPYEQYF. Supplemented by reference TRBV14 and TRBJ2-7, the full variable domain reads EAGVTQFPSHSVIEKGQTVTLRCDPISGHDNLYWYRRVMGKEIKFLLHFVKESKQDESGMPNNRFLAERTGGTYSTLKVQPAELEDSGVYFCASSPHTPYEQYFGPGTRLTVT.

The rearrangement uses TRBV6-5 and TRBJ2-2; 12 bases are shared with TRBD2. The CDR3 loop spans 15 amino acids. After removal of 7 bases from V and 6 bases from J, the junction contained 6 bases not matched to a gene. The V gene's germline CDR1 is MNHEY and CDR2 SVGAGI. The CDR3 reads CASTRLAGVPGELFF. As DNA, the CDR3 is TGTGCCAGCACCAGACTAGCGGGAGTACCCGGGGAGCTGTTTTTT.

V gene TRBV6-6 combines with J gene TRBJ2-6, with D unresolved. Germline V gives CDR1 MNHNY, CDR2 SVGAGI (reference sequence). This CDR3 spans 15 amino acids. Trimming cost V 4 bases and J 4 bases, with 11 bases left between them. This CDR3 is CASSSYSGGANVLTF. The CDR3 DNA is TGTGCCAGCAGTTCCTACTCAGGAGGGGCCAACGTCCTGACTTTC.

V usage is TRBV30 and J usage is TRBJ2-6; D uncertain. The CDR3 loop spans 17 amino acids. Trimming stripped 5 bases from V and 0 bases from J, with 17 bases between. Germline CDR1 reads GTSNPN; CDR2 reads SVGIG (reference sequence). For the CDR3, the DNA is TGTGCCTGGGGCGGCGGTGGATCGAGCTCTGGGGCCAACGTCCTGACTTTC. Protein sequence: CAWGGGGSSSGANVLTF.

This clone was detected a few times. This CDR3 is also generated by other DNA sequences in the sample. J is TRBJ2-7 and V is TRBV6-5, with TRBD1 matching 7 bases. This CDR3 spans 13 amino acids. Germline CDR1 reads MNHEY; CDR2 reads SVGAGI. Germline trimming cut 4 bases from V and 4 bases from J; bases unmatched to any gene: 4. The CDR3 coding sequence is TGTGCCAGCAGTTTAAACAGGGGTTACGAGCAGTACTTC. This codes for CASSLNRGYEQYF.

The chain is built from TRBV28 and TRBJ2-7; possible D gene TRBD1, 6 bases. V lost 6 bases to trimming and J lost 3 bases, with 15 bases between them. The CDR3 extends over 14 amino acids. Per the germline V gene, CDR1 is MDHEN and CDR2 is SYDVKM. The CDR3 spells CASSLGQSIYEQYF. The CDR3 bases are TGTGCCAGCAGCCTCGGACAGAGCATCTACGAGCAGTACTTC.

The rearrangement uses TRBV13 and TRBJ2-3; no definite D call. Trimming shortened V by 3 bases and J by 2 bases, and 18 bases separated the two germline ends. The CDR3 extends over 17 amino acids. The germline V gene has CDR1 PRHDT and CDR2 FYEKMQ (reference sequence). The CDR3 here is CASSFLLGYNTTDTQYF. The CDR3 nucleotides are TGTGCCAGCAGCTTCCTACTCGGCTATAATACCACAGATACGCAGTATTTT.

This clone was recorded only once. The V and J genes are TRBV2 and TRBJ2-5; tentatively, D is TRBD2 (6 bases). V lost 5 bases, J lost 5 bases, and 27 bases lay in between. This CDR3 comprises 18 residues. Per germline, CDR1 SNHLY and CDR2 FYNNEI. The CDR3 coding sequence is TGTGCCAGCAGTTCCCTCCGAGGGTTAGGGACTTTGGGGGAGACCCAGTACTTC. Translated: CASSSLRGLGTLGETQYF.

The gene calls are TRBV11-2 and TRBJ2-7; 9 bases match TRBD2. The CDR3 runs 18 residues. Germline CDR1 SGHAT, CDR2 FQNNGV. The junction had 10 bases not matched to a gene; V was cut back by 1 base and J by 0 bases. As DNA, the CDR3 is TGTGCCAGCAGCTTAGTGGTGTCTCGCGGGAGGGACTCCTACGAGCAGTACTTC. It specifies CASSLVVSRGRDSYEQYF.

This clone was seen once. The chain joins TRBV6-6 to TRBJ1-4, with 7 bases matching TRBD1. The germline V gene has CDR1 MNHNY and CDR2 SVGAGI (reference sequence). The CDR3 is 15 amino acids. Germline trimming cut 6 bases from V and 3 bases from J; bases unmatched to any gene: 7. DNA of the CDR3: TGTGCCAGCAGATCACAGGGGCTTCCTAATGAAAAACTGTTTTTT. Translating it yields CASRSQGLPNEKLFF.

Notes on this clone: Germline and junction disagree at one end, which may indicate a read error. The CDR3 DNA reads TGCGCCAGCAGTTTGGCCCCGGGATCCTCAGGGGATACGCAGTATTTT. It encodes CASSLAPGSSGDTQYF. The V and J genes are TRBV5-1 and TRBJ2-3, with D possibly called TRBD1 or TRBD2 (5 bases each). This CDR3 is 16 amino acids long. Looked up from germline, CDR1 is SGHRS and CDR2 is YFSETQ.

This clone was seen more than once but under ten times. V is TRBV7-2 and J is TRBJ1-2, with a possible D match to TRBD1 (5 bases). The CDR3 contains 13 residues. The V and J ends lost 4 bases and 4 bases respectively, with 10 bases between them. Looked up from germline, CDR1 is SGHTA and CDR2 is FQGNSA. The CDR3 here is CASSWDGPYGYTF. The CDR3 DNA reads as TGTGCCAGCAGCTGGGACGGACCCTATGGCTACACCTTC.

The chain couples TRBV5-1 to TRBJ1-1; D is uncertain. CDR1 is SGHRS, CDR2 YFSETQ, per germline. The V gene lost 2 bases and the J gene lost 1 base, with 6 bases spanning the gap. The CDR3 sequence is 13 residues long. CDR3 amino acids: CASSFRTNTEAFF. The CDR3 DNA reads TGCGCCAGCAGCTTTCGGACGAACACTGAAGCTTTCTTT.

With regard to this clone: A much larger clone is a single base away; this may be a read error. The chain carries TRBV7-8 and TRBJ2-7; 9 bases match TRBD1. V trimming: 3 bases; J trimming: 2 bases; junction bases outside the gene matches: 2. This CDR3 has 14 residues. Germline loops: CDR1 SGHVS, CDR2 FQNEAQ. The CDR3 DNA is TGTGCCAGCAGCTTTGGGACAGGGACCTACGAGCAGTACTTC. Amino acids: CASSFGTGTYEQYF.

The rearrangement uses TRBV6-5 and TRBJ2-2, with D possibly matching TRBD2 (6 bases). Germline V gives CDR1 MNHEY, CDR2 SVGAGI. Trimming took off 6 bases at V and 6 bases at J, with 17 bases between the two ends. The CDR3 extends over 15 amino acids. CDR3 in amino acids: CASRLGSGRAGELFF. CDR3 DNA sequence: TGTGCCAGCAGACTAGGTAGCGGAAGGGCCGGGGAGCTGTTTTTT.

This clone was counted between two and nine times. CDR3: CAISESWVGNSPLHF. CDR3 coding DNA: TGTGCCATCAGTGAGTCGTGGGTGGGAAACTCACCCCTCCACTTT. The gene calls are TRBV10-3 and TRBJ1-6; the D is unclear. The CDR3 extends over 15 amino acids. Trimming removed 0 bases at V and 10 bases at J, with 13 bases between. Germline V gives CDR1 ENHRY, CDR2 SYGVKD.

V gene TRBV10-3 combines with J gene TRBJ1-3; 7 bases are shared with TRBD1. The CDR3 is 15 amino acids. After removal of 3 bases from V and 0 bases from J, the junction contained 2 bases not matched to a gene. Germline V gene lookup returns CDR1 ENHRY and CDR2 SYGVKD. This CDR3 reads CAISEGTDSGNTIYF. Here the CDR3 DNA reads TGTGCCATCAGTGAAGGGACAGACTCTGGAAACACCATATATTTT.

This clone was counted only a few times. The J gene is TRBJ2-3, the V gene TRBV6-4, with TRBD2 matching 8 bases. The germline V gene encodes CDR1 MRHNA and CDR2 SNTAGT. This CDR3 region has 18 residues. J gave up 2 bases and V 3 bases, and 13 bases lay outside the gene matches. The CDR3 region has the DNA TGTGCCAGCAGTGAGGCCCCCCTGGGCGGGGGGCCCACAGATACGCAGTATTTT. Amino acids: CASSEAPLGGGPTDTQYF.

This sequence joins TRBV6-1 and TRBJ2-3; D gene unclear. V lost 2 bases and J 7 bases, leaving 10 bases between the germline ends. The germline gives CDR1 MNHNS, CDR2 SASEGT. This CDR3 has 13 amino acids. The CDR3 DNA reads TGTGCCAGCAGTGAACAGAGCAAAAATACGCAGTATTTT. This encodes CASSEQSKNTQYF.

The chain carries TRBV13 and TRBJ1-5, with TRBD1 matching over 8 bases. Germline CDR1 is PRHDT and CDR2 is FYEKMQ (reference sequence). The length of the CDR3 is 15 residues. The V gene end was trimmed by 0 bases and the J gene end by 3 bases; junction bases not matched to a gene: 1. CDR3 region: CASSLGTGDNQPQHF. Here the CDR3 DNA reads TGTGCCAGCAGCTTAGGGACAGGGGACAATCAGCCCCAGCATTTT.

The chain has TRBV2 and TRBJ2-5; 13 nucleotides align to TRBD2. V trimming: 2 bases; J trimming: 4 bases; junction bases outside the gene matches: 10. Germline V gene data show CDR1 as SNHLY and CDR2 as FYNNEI. This CDR3 spans 18 amino acids. The CDR3 here is CASSEQTSGRTFRETQYF. Here the CDR3 DNA reads TGTGCCAGCAGTGAACAGACTAGCGGGAGGACCTTCCGAGAGACCCAGTACTTC.

CDR3 DNA sequence: TGTGCCAGCAGTTTTACCAGACGGACCTCTGGAAACACCATATATTTT. The encoded protein is CASSFTRRTSGNTIYF. The rearrangement uses TRBV28 and TRBJ1-3; D is uncertain. Germline V gene lookup returns CDR1 MDHEN and CDR2 SYDVKM. V was clipped by 3 bases and J by 0 bases, with 12 bases between them. The CDR3 has 16 residues.

This clone was found once. The chain carries TRBV7-6 and TRBJ2-1; the match to TRBD2 covers 12 bases. Per germline, CDR1 SGHVS and CDR2 FNYEAQ. The CDR3 loop spans 16 amino acids. Trimming at V came to 5 bases and at J to 7 bases, leaving 9 bases not matched to a gene. This CDR3 is CASSNPSGRVRNEQFF. Written as DNA, the CDR3 is TGTGCCAGCAGCAACCCTAGCGGGAGGGTTAGAAATGAGCAGTTCTTC. Supplemented by reference TRBV7-6 and TRBJ2-1, the full variable domain reads GAGVSQSPRYKVTKRGQDVALRCDPISGHVSLYWYRQALGQGPEFLTYFNYEAQQDKSGLPNDRFSAERPEGSISTLTIQRTEQRDSAMYRCASSNPSGRVRNEQFFGPGTRLTVL.

V gene TRBV6-5 combines with J gene TRBJ1-2, with D maybe TRBD1 (6 bases). Trimming cost V 0 bases and J 0 bases, with 11 bases left between them. CDR1 and CDR2 (germline): MNHEY, SVGAGI. This CDR3 has 16 amino acids. CDR3 nucleotide sequence: TGTGCCAGCAGTTACTCGTCAGGGGCAGCTAACTATGGCTACACCTTC. Translating gives CASSYSSGAANYGYTF.